This T cell receptor (beta chain) is from a study of CD8 T cells in ankylosing spondylitis. V lost 5 bases and J lost 9; bases outside the gene matches: 6. Germline CDR1 SGHTA, CDR2 FQGTGA. This CDR3 has 14 residues. This clonotype came up a few times. TCRdb fed the 5' RACE reads into MiXCR, producing one record per CDR3 protein. Among a few hundred thousand distinct CDR3 sequences, 15% to 20% were seen once, and the ten largest hold under 40%. This sequence originates from a male donor with ankylosing spondylitis or in good health (not recorded which). V gene TRBV7-3 combines with J gene TRBJ2-1, with 11 bases fitting TRBD1. Material: blood, either unsorted or a sorted T cell fraction (not recorded which). The CDR3 loop reads CASSPGTGGTEQFF. The CDR3 DNA follows: TGTGCCAGCAGCCCAGGGACAGGGGGAACTGAGCAGTTCTTC.